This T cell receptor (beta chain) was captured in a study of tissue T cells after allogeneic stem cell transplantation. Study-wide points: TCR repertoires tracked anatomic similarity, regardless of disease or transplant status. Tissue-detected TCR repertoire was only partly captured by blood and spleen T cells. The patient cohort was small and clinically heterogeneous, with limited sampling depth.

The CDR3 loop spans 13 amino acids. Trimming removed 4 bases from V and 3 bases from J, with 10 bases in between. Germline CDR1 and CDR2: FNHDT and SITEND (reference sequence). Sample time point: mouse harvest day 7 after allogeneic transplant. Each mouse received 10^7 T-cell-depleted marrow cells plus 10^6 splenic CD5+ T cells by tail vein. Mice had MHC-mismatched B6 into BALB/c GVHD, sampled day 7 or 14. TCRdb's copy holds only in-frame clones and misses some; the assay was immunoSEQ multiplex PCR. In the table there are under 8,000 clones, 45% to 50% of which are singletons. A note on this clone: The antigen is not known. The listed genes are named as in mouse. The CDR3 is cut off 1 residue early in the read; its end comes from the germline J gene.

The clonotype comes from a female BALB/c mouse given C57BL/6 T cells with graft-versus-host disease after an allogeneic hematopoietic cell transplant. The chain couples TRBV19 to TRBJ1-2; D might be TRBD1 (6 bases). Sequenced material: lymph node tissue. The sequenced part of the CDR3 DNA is TGTGCCAGCAGTCCCAGGGGAGACTCCGACTACACC. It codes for CASSPRGDSDYT. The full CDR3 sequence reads CASSPRGDSDYTF.